This entry lists 5 T cell receptor beta chains sequenced from one sample in a study of shared clonotypes between healthy human individuals. TCRdb's copy holds only in-frame clones and misses some; the assay was immunoSEQ multiplex PCR. This table has 1 million to 1.2 million clones, approximately 77% appearing once. The source material was memory CD4+ T cells from PBMCs. The subset was: CD45RA-negative fraction. Receptors were obtained from a man younger than 35 in good health. Some clones in this sample may be carry-over from other donors' samples.

V is TRBV14 and J is TRBJ2-5, with 10 bases identical to TRBD1. Germline V gives CDR1 SGHDN, CDR2 FVKESK. The CDR3 is 14 residues long. V dropped 6 bases and J dropped 9; count of bases not matched to a gene: 10. The CDR3 here is CASRPTGGSWAQYF. As DNA, the CDR3 is TGTGCCAGCAGACCGACAGGGGGCTCTTGGGCCCAGTACTTC. Full variable domain (remainder filled in from reference TRBV14 and TRBJ2-5): EAGVTQFPSHSVIEKGQTVTLRCDPISGHDNLYWYRRVMGKEIKFLLHFVKESKQDESGMPNNRFLAERTGGTYSTLKVQPAELEDSGVYFCASRPTGGSWAQYFGPGTRLLVL.

The J gene is TRBJ1-1, the V gene TRBV29-1; D remains unclear. Germline assignment: CDR1 SQVTM and CDR2 ANQGSEA. The CDR3 is 14 amino acids. The V gene lost 7 bases and the J gene lost 4 bases, with 19 bases spanning the gap. CDR3 residues: CSAGDPAVPTEAFF. DNA of the CDR3: TGCAGCGCCGGGGATCCAGCAGTTCCCACTGAAGCTTTCTTT.

The V and J genes are TRBV28 and TRBJ2-3; D is possibly TRBD2 (5 bases). CDR3 length: 18 residues. The V end was cut by 2 bases, the J end by 5 bases, with 23 bases between. From germline, CDR1 is MDHEN and CDR2 SYDVKM. CDR3 loop: CASSLNPLDSTKLDTQYF. The CDR3 DNA follows: TGTGCCAGCAGTTTAAATCCTTTGGACTCAACTAAACTAGATACGCAGTATTTT.

This clone appeared a single time. V is TRBV5-5 and J is TRBJ2-7; the match to TRBD2 covers 11 bases. This CDR3 comprises 16 residues. Unmatched junction bases numbered 3, after V lost 0 bases and J lost 1 base. The germline V gene has CDR1 SGHKS and CDR2 YYEKEE (reference sequence). The CDR3 DNA sequence: TGTGCCAGCAGCTTGGGTTCTAGCGGGGGGTCCTACGAGCAGTACTTC. Protein: CASSLGSSGGSYEQYF.

This sequence joins TRBV29-1 and TRBJ2-5; D gene ambiguous. CDR3 length: 14 amino acids. Germline loops: CDR1 SQVTM, CDR2 ANQGSEA. With 0 bases removed from V and 5 bases from J, the gap between germline ends came to 13 bases. CDR3: CSVEDSPAYETQYF. The CDR3, as DNA: TGCAGCGTTGAAGATAGTCCAGCGTATGAGACCCAGTACTTC.